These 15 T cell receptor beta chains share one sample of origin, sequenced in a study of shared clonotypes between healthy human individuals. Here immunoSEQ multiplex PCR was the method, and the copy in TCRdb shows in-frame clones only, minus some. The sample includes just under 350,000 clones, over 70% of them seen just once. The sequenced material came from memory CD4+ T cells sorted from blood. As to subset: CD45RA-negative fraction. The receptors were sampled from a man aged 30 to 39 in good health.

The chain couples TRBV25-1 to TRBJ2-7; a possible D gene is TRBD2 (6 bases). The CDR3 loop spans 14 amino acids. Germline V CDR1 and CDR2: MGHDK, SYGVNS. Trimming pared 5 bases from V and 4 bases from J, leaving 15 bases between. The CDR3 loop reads CASSRGLPPYEQYF. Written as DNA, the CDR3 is TGTGCCAGCAGTAGGGGACTCCCACCTTACGAGCAGTACTTC.

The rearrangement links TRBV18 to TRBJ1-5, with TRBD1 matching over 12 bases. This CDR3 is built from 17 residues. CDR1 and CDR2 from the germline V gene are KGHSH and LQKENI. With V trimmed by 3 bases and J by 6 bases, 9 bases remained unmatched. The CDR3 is CASSPPVGQGAAQPQHF. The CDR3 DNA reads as TGTGCCAGCTCACCCCCCGTGGGACAGGGGGCAGCTCAGCCCCAGCATTTT.

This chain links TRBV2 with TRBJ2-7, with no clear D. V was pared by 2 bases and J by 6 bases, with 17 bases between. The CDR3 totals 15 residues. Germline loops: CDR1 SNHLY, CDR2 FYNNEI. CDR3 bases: TGTGCCAGCAGTGAACGGATTAGTCAACCTGGCGAGCAGTACTTC. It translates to CASSERISQPGEQYF.

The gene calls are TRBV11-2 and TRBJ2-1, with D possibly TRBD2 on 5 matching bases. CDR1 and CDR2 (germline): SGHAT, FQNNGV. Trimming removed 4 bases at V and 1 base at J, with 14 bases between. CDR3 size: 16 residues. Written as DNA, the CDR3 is TGTGCCAGCAGCTCTCCAGCGGCGACTTCCTACAATGAGCAGTTCTTC. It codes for CASSSPAATSYNEQFF.

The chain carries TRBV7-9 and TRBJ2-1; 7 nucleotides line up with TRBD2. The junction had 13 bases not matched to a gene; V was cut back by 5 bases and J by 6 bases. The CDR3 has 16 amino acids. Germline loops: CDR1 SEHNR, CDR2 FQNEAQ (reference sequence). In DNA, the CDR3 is TGTGCCAGCAGCCTCGATAGGCTAGCGGTATCCAATGAGCAGTTCTTC. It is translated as CASSLDRLAVSNEQFF.

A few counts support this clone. CDR3 DNA: TGTGCCAGCAGTGACTCCGGAGCGGGAGAAGAGACCCAGTACTTC. It yields the protein CASSDSGAGEETQYF. This chain uses TRBV6-4 with TRBJ2-5; TRBD2 matches at 8 bases. CDR1 MRHNA and CDR2 SNTAGT come from the germline V gene. V lost 0 bases, J lost 3 bases, and 3 bases stayed unmatched. This CDR3 comprises 15 residues.

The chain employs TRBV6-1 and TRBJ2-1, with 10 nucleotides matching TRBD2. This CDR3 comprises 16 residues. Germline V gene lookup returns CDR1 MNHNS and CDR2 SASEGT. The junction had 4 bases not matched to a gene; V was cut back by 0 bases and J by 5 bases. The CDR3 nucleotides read TGTGCCAGCAGTGAAGCACTACTAGCGGGAAACAATGAGCAGTTCTTC. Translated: CASSEALLAGNNEQFF.

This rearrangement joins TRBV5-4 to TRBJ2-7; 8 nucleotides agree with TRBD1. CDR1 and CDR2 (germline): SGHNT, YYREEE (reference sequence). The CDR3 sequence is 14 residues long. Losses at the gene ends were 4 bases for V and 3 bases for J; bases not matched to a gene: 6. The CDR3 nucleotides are TGTGCCAGCAGCCCACAGGGGGTAGTCTACGAGCAGTACTTC. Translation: CASSPQGVVYEQYF.

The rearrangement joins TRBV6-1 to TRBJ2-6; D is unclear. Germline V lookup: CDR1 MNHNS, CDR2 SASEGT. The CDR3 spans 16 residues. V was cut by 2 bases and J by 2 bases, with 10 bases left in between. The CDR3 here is CASSEIRSTGANVLTF. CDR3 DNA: TGTGCCAGCAGTGAAATTAGGAGCACTGGGGCCAACGTCCTGACTTTC.

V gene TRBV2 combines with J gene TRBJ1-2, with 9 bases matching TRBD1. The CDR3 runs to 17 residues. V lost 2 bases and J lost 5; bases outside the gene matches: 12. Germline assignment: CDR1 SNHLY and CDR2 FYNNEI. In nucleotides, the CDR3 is TGTGCCAGCAGTGAAAAAGGGCCTCACAGGGGGCTATATGGCTACACCTTC. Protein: CASSEKGPHRGLYGYTF.

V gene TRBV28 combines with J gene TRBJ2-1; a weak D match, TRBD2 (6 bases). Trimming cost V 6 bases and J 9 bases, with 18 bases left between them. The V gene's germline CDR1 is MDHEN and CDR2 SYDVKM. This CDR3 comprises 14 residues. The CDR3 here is CASSGDSRRGEQFF. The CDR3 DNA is TGTGCCAGCAGCGGGGACTCCCGACGGGGTGAGCAGTTCTTC.

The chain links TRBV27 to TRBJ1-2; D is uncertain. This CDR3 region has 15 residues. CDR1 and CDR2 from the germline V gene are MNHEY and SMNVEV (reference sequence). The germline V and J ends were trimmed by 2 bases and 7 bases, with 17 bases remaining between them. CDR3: CASSLRSPAGLGYTF. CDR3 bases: TGTGCCAGCAGTTTAAGATCCCCCGCAGGCCTTGGCTACACCTTC.

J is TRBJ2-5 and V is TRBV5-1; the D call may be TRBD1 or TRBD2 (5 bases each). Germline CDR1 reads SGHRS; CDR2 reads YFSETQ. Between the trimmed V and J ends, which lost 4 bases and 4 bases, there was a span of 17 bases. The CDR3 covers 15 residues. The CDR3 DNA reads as TGCGCCAGCAGCCCAGATACGTGGGGGAGAGAGACCCAGTACTTC. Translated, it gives CASSPDTWGRETQYF.

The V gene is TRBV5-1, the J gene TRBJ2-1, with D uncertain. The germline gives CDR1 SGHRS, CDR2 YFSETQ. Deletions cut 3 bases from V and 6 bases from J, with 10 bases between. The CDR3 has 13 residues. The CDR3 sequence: CASSSTTFNEQFF. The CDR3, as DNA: TGCGCCAGCAGCTCGACAACTTTCAATGAGCAGTTCTTC.

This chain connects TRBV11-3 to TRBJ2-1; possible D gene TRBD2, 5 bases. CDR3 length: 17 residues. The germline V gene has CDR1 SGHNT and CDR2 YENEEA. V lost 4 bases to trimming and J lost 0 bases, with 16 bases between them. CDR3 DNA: TGTGCCAGCAGCTCCCACCCCCAGCGGAGCTCCTACAATGAGCAGTTCTTC. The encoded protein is CASSSHPQRSSYNEQFF.